This TCR beta chain was recovered during a study of cytomegalovirus exposure and HLA in healthy donors (dated by TCRdb to about 2017). General notes on the study: An earlier analysis of 550 to 700 of the donors reported about 290 Gb of sequence data and 117 million unique TCR beta sequences from about 180 million T cells. Alongside the repertoire data, information on donor age, sex, ethnicity and CMV serostatus was compiled. In the later analysis, no new phenotypic data were used to find candidate immune exposures; instead, reliance was placed on TCR beta sequences and their occurrence across donors. The study aimed to test whether signatures of past pathogen exposure could be identified by cataloging public T cell receptors. A later analysis re-examined previously published TCR beta repertoires from more than 600 donors and added high-resolution HLA genotyping to investigate patterns of TCR occurrence. HLA typing included class I and class II loci at four-digit resolution. An early release covering over 500 HLA-typed donors comprised about 310 gigabases of sequencing data and around 85 million unique TCR sequences. In an earlier analysis of roughly 580 of the donors, high-throughput TCR beta sequencing was used to judge whether each TCR beta V gene segment behaved as functional or pseudogenic. Among under 450 genotyped donors of the cohort, an average of roughly 240,000 unique TCR beta nucleotide sequences were sequenced per donor, around 20% of them non-productive. Of the approximately 370 genotyped donors, roughly 76% were placed in the genetic ancestry cluster associated with self-reported Caucasian donors. The number of donors typed differed by locus, with 629-630 for A, B, C, DRB1 and DQB1, more than 500 for DQA1, 600 to 610 for DPA1, and over 400 for DPB1. A later genetic analysis took genome-wide SNP genotypes for about 55% of the 666 donors and used that subset as a discovery cohort. The study profiled the T cell repertoires of around 700 subjects by immunosequencing and related them to cytomegalovirus serostatus. To predict cytomegalovirus infection status, the study combined high-throughput TCR immunosequencing, statistical association of individual TCRs with disease status, and machine learning. Every repertoire in the discovery cohort had been generated on one and the same sequencing platform. Roughly 5 DR-DQ haplotypes were handled as single units for association and clustering, since linkage in the cohort was strong. Along with the approximately 650-subject first cohort, a separate validation cohort of 120 different subjects was used. Study-level results and caveats: Because some donors lacked HLA typing at each locus, the association tests relied only on the typed subset. CMV serostatus was the only immune exposure information available for the cohort. Several of the top co-occurrence clusters appeared to be linked to parvovirus B19, influenza, CMV and Epstein-Barr virus, according to a later analysis. Assigning TCR associations to individual alleles was difficult when HLA alleles, especially DR and DQ, strongly co-occurred. A further reported finding was that TCR beta sequences accurately predicted the HLA-A and HLA-B alleles for most subjects in the first cohort. While some public TCRs were present in many individuals, most TCR sequences turned up only very rarely across donors. Most CMV-associated TCR beta chains appeared to be HLA-restricted in a later analysis, and the HLA associations seemed to be driven largely by CMV exposure. Because counts were too low, under 20 rarely observed V segments, including chromosome 9 orphons, were left out of the earlier analysis of approximately 580 of the donors. A later genetic analysis reported fewer N-insertions in productive TCRs among donors in an Asian-associated ancestry cluster than the approximately 670-donor mean. A later analysis associated about 17,000 TCR beta sequences with specific HLA alleles at a false discovery rate of 0.05. In an earlier analysis of over 550 of the donors, most TCR beta V segments were observed in productive rearrangements about 87% or about 30% of the time, broadly matching IMGT annotations. Some IMGT-functional V segments, including TRBV6-2 and TRBV6-3, could not be distinguished by the 87-base-pair reads and were therefore excluded. In a later analysis, HLA-associated TCR beta chains showed more clonal expansion and lower generation probabilities than non-associated chains that were equally common. In a later analysis, the rate of TCR association differed among HLA loci, with DRB1 alleles having the most associated TCRs and HLA-C alleles having the fewest. A later genetic analysis associated a missense DCLRE1C variant with V-gene and J-gene trimming of TCR beta chains, and an independent cohort replicated the association. Only TCR beta chains were sequenced in this cohort, and the absence of alpha or paired-chain data limited detectable features. The study listed 150 to 200 TCR beta chains as associated with cytomegalovirus. In vitro tests confirmed that a few of the cytomegalovirus-associated TCR beta chains recognize cytomegalovirus antigens. Linkage disequilibrium might explain the correlated functional status among segregating V segments, but an unknown experimental factor could not be ruled out. The classifier was reported to diagnose cytomegalovirus status with high specificity and sensitivity in both the original cohort and the validation cohort. Sequencing depth was assumed to be roughly uniform across donors in the presence/absence analyses, though that assumption may not hold. A cluster of highly shared sequence variants was judged likely to represent a technical artifact of the sequencing pipeline. It was suggested by the authors that the approach could potentially be generalized to other disease states and immunological phenotypes.

The CDR3 measures 14 amino acids from cysteine to phenylalanine. The CDR3 DNA has 42 bases and is translated from base 1. Germline trimming: 5 bases from V, 6 bases from J; junction bases outside gene matches: 8. Reading the germline V gene gives CDR1 SGHTA and CDR2 FQGNSA. The cohort consisted of 666 healthy bone marrow donors. Cohort members were all nominally healthy when sampled, although unrecorded immune exposures were likely present. The donor was CMV seronegative and was included in the group of 352 seronegative cohort members. Each donor provided a peripheral blood sample, and peripheral blood mononuclear cells were used for TCR beta sequencing. The Qiagen DNeasy Blood Extraction Kit was used to extract genomic DNA from the blood cell samples. The method was the immunoSEQ multiplex PCR assay. For the multiplex PCR, a mixture combining 60 forward primers for TCR Vbeta segments and 13 reverse primers for TCR Jbeta segments was used. The CDR3 region of rearranged TCR beta genes was amplified from genomic DNA by a multiplex PCR assay. Amplified TCR beta libraries were sequenced as 87-base-pair reads on the Illumina HiSeq System. In the paper's pipeline: Across the roughly 600 repertoires, a later analysis counted 80 million or so unique TCR beta chains, roughly 11 million of which were shared by at least two donors. Raw reads were error-corrected and collapsed into unique sequences by a nearest-neighbor algorithm in which closely related sequences were merged to remove PCR and sequencing errors. Alignment of CDR3 sequences to IMGT reference sequences was used to assign V, D and J gene segments. Each retained sequence needed at least a six-nucleotide match to both a V gene segment and a J gene segment. Rearrangements were classified as productive when the CDR3 lacked stop codons and remained in frame with V and J, and all other rearrangements were classified as non-productive. CDR3 was defined by IMGT convention, running from the second conserved V-encoded cysteine to the conserved J-encoded phenylalanine. The earlier analysis of about 500 of the donors excluded sequences that lacked an unambiguous match to a single V gene segment. In an earlier analysis of approximately 590 of the donors, V segments were called functional above 56.7% productive rearrangements and were called segregating when the between-donor standard deviation exceeded 5%. A statistical classification framework was built for diagnosing cytomegalovirus status from the catalog of TCR beta chain sequences. In a later analysis, TCR nucleotide sequences were compared against IMGT/GENE-DB human TR gene sequences so that V and J genes could be assigned. In a later analysis, CDR3 sequences and most-parsimonious VDJ recombination scenarios were assigned using the TCRdist pipeline. In a later analysis, every TCR beta chain was defined by the combination of its CDR3 amino acid sequence and its V-gene family, and reads without a unique V-gene family were dropped. To address suspected cross-contamination and a sequencing artifact, a later analysis removed several hundred highly shared, low-generation-probability nucleotide sequences. In a later analysis, a clonal expansion index for each public chain was calculated from normalized within-repertoire ranks of inferred template counts. A later analysis computed generation probabilities with a VDJ recombination model fitted to out-of-frame rearrangements, and checked the results against IGoR. A later analysis scored TCR-TCR, TCR-HLA and TCR-CMV co-occurrence with hypergeometric tests, applying a repertoire-size bias correction to TCR pairs. To estimate false discovery rates, a later analysis permuted the HLA or CMV assignments 20 times. In a later analysis, co-occurring TCRs were grouped using DBSCAN, with TCRdist sequence similarity added in when clustering inside HLA-allele-positive subsets. For co-occurrence clustering, repertoires with fewer than 30,000 or more than 120,000 public chains were excluded, along with roughly five repertoires with anomalous nucleotide sharing. Entries here come from immuneACCESS through TCRdb and include only in-frame sequences with V and J called. Some clones fail to appear in such tables; in the studies checked, an unresolved V gene covers under half of the shortfall, and the cause of the remainder is unknown. V, J and clone size are those of that table, while D and trimming were read from the DNA. A total of roughly 120,000 clones appear in this sample, less than 20% of them only once. 1.5% to 2% of the sample belongs to the ten largest clones.

This clone was seen a few times. Its antigen target is currently unknown. No base qualities exist here, and no much larger clone lies one base off it. The TCR comes from a woman in her late teens or twenties in good health and CMV-seronegative. Sequences were obtained from PBMCs. The sequence joins TRBV7-2 to TRBJ2-7; a stretch of 9 junction bases matches TRBD2. The CDR3 reads as follows: CASSPGLALSEQYF. The DNA sequence is TGTGCCAGCAGCCCGGGACTAGCACTCTCCGAGCAGTACTTC.